This T cell receptor beta chain was captured by sequencing in a study of T cell repertoires in cytomegalovirus infection. Study information: An indication of both CMV infection and matching HLA type came from public TCR beta signatures. General study points: Of the TCR beta families, the public ones yielded a cumulative frequency that identified carriers of CMV plus the relevant HLA. There were HLA-C-restricted CMV-specific TCR beta clonotypes dominating the ex vivo response.

The CDR3 loop spans 15 amino acids. From germline, CDR1 is MNHEY and CDR2 SMNVEV (reference sequence). V was trimmed by 5 bases and J by 5 bases, leaving 18 bases between them. A single record per CDR3 protein comes from TCRdb applying MiXCR to the reads. Of roughly 250,000 distinct CDR3 sequences in the sample, about 23% were seen once. Many counts were recorded for this clonotype. Its antigen remains unknown. J is TRBJ1-1 and V is TRBV27; D not resolved. Sequenced sample: CD8+ T cells from PBMCs. The receptor comes from a human donor in good health (CMV status not recorded). Some clones in this sample may be carry-over from other donors' samples. In DNA, the CDR3 is TGTGCCAGCAGTACGACACCCGGTCTTATGACTGAAGCTTTCTTT. Translating gives CASSTTPGLMTEAFF.